One sample yielded the 18 T cell receptor beta chains listed below, sequenced in a study of blood T cell repertoires in COVID-19. Assay: immunoSEQ multiplex PCR; the TCRdb copy retains only in-frame clones and omits some. The data show a few hundred thousand clones, approximately 80% seen once. The specimen was PBMCs or T cells enriched from blood (not recorded which). The receptors shown here come from a man younger than 40 with acute COVID-19.

The chain has TRBV18 and TRBJ1-5, with D tentatively TRBD1 (6 bases). Germline V CDR1 and CDR2: KGHSH, LQKENI. The CDR3 has 14 residues. Deletions cut 3 bases from V and 13 bases from J, with 19 bases between. CDR3 amino acids: CASSPARGAMVQHF. CDR3 DNA: TGTGCCAGCTCACCGGCCAGGGGCGCAATGGTTCAGCATTTT.

This sequence joins TRBV19 and TRBJ1-3; a possible D gene is TRBD1 (6 bases). The CDR3 spans 14 residues. The germline V gene encodes CDR1 LNHDA and CDR2 SQIVND (reference sequence). The ends were cut back, 5 bases at V and 10 bases at J, with 18 bases in the middle. The CDR3 spells CASSLTWTEGTIYF. CDR3 coding DNA: TGTGCCAGTAGTCTAACATGGACAGAAGGGACCATATATTTT. Drawing the rest from reference TRBV19 and TRBJ1-3, the complete variable domain is DGGITQSPKYLFRKEGQNVTLSCEQNLNHDAMYWYRQDPGQGLRLIYYSQIVNDFQKGDIAEGYSVSREKKESFPLTVTSAQKNPTAFYLCASSLTWTEGTIYFGEGSWLTVV.

The chain has TRBV10-3 and TRBJ1-5; TRBD1 matches 7 bases. The germline gives CDR1 ENHRY, CDR2 SYGVKD. Trimming at V came to 2 bases and at J to 0 bases, leaving 1 base not matched to a gene. The CDR3 covers 15 residues. In DNA form, the CDR3 reads TGTGCCATCAGTGAGGGGACAGCTAGCAATCAGCCCCAGCATTTT. Translation gives CAISEGTASNQPQHF.

This chain connects TRBV27 to TRBJ2-5; 10 bases line up with TRBD2. Germline V gene data show CDR1 as MNHEY and CDR2 as SMNVEV (reference sequence). The junction had 10 bases not matched to a gene; V was cut back by 6 bases and J by 6 bases. The CDR3 length is 15 residues. The CDR3 loop reads CASRKAGGLLQTQYF. CDR3 nucleotides: TGTGCCAGCAGGAAAGCGGGGGGGCTTCTGCAGACCCAGTACTTC.

This rearrangement joins TRBV24-1 to TRBJ2-1; 7 positions match TRBD1. Looked up from germline, CDR1 is KGHDR and CDR2 is SFDVKD. This CDR3 region has 15 residues. The V and J ends lost 4 bases and 9 bases, in that order; junction bases with no gene match: 11. The chain's CDR3 is CATSDVLQGVSEQFF. CDR3 coding DNA: TGTGCCACCAGTGACGTACTTCAGGGGGTGAGTGAGCAGTTCTTC.

The chain uses TRBV29-1 and TRBJ1-1; D remains unclear. Germline V gene lookup returns CDR1 SQVTM and CDR2 ANQGSEA. This CDR3 has 15 amino acids. The CDR3 region is CRRTRSLVGNTEAFF. The CDR3 region has the DNA TGCAGGCGCACGCGGAGCCTGGTGGGGAACACTGAAGCTTTCTTT.

The V call is TRBV28, the J call TRBJ2-5; D remains ambiguous. The V and J ends lost 5 bases and 5 bases respectively, with 12 bases between them. The CDR3 extends over 13 amino acids. Per germline, CDR1 MDHEN and CDR2 SYDVKM. DNA of the CDR3: TGTGCCAGCAGTCGAGACGTGGGCGAGACCCAGTACTTC. It encodes CASSRDVGETQYF.

The chain recombines TRBV5-1 with TRBJ1-4; 9 bases agree with TRBD1. The trim removed 0 bases at V and 5 bases at J, leaving 2 bases unmatched. This CDR3 is built from 15 residues. Per the germline V gene, CDR1 is SGHRS and CDR2 is YFSETQ. Here the CDR3 DNA reads TGCGCCAGCAGCTTGGGGGACAGGGCAAATGAAAAACTGTTTTTT. Protein product: CASSLGDRANEKLFF.

The V call is TRBV10-3, the J call TRBJ2-7, with D perhaps TRBD1 (6 bases). CDR1 and CDR2 from the germline V gene are ENHRY and SYGVKD. The CDR3 sequence is 17 residues long. V was trimmed by 4 bases and J by 3 bases, leaving 22 bases between them. The CDR3 protein is CAISAPVKTGQGYEQYF. The CDR3 DNA reads as TGTGCCATCAGTGCCCCGGTTAAGACAGGTCAAGGCTACGAGCAGTACTTC.

This chain uses TRBV5-1 with TRBJ1-1, with 8 bases matching TRBD1. This CDR3 has 15 residues. V trimming: 3 bases; J trimming: 2 bases; junction bases outside the gene matches: 6. Germline V gene lookup returns CDR1 SGHRS and CDR2 YFSETQ. CDR3 in DNA: TGCGCCAGCAGCTGGGACAGGTCCCTTAACACTGAAGCTTTCTTT. It encodes CASSWDRSLNTEAFF.

The rearrangement uses TRBV6-5 and TRBJ1-5; D might be TRBD1 (5 bases). V lost 6 bases, J lost 7 bases, and 10 bases lay in between. The germline V gene has CDR1 MNHEY and CDR2 SVGAGI. This CDR3 spans 12 amino acids. In nucleotides, the CDR3 is TGTGCCAGCAGATGGGGGGACCAGCCCCAGCATTTT. This translates into CASRWGDQPQHF.

This chain uses TRBV18 with TRBJ1-3, with D perhaps matching TRBD1 (6 bases). The V and J ends lost 4 bases and 4 bases respectively, with 17 bases between them. CDR1 is KGHSH, CDR2 LQKENI, per germline. The CDR3 covers 16 residues. The CDR3 nucleotides read TGTGCCAGCTCACTAGCCGACAGGTCGCCCGGAAACACCATATATTTT. Translation: CASSLADRSPGNTIYF.

The rearrangement links TRBV7-6 to TRBJ2-3; 9 nucleotides match TRBD2. Trimming took 5 bases from V and 1 from J; bases not matched to a gene: 4. The length of the CDR3 is 15 residues. CDR1 SGHVS and CDR2 FNYEAQ come from the germline V gene. In nucleotides, the CDR3 is TGTGCCAGCAGCACCAGACTAGCGGGCACAGATACGCAGTATTTT. This codes for CASSTRLAGTDTQYF. The whole variable domain, remainder taken from reference TRBV7-6 and TRBJ2-3, is GAGVSQSPRYKVTKRGQDVALRCDPISGHVSLYWYRQALGQGPEFLTYFNYEAQQDKSGLPNDRFSAERPEGSISTLTIQRTEQRDSAMYRCASSTRLAGTDTQYFGPGTRLTVL.

J is TRBJ1-3 and V is TRBV5-4; D gene unclear. Germline CDR1 reads SGHNT; CDR2 reads YYREEE (reference sequence). Between the trimmed V and J ends, which lost 2 bases and 0 bases, there was a span of 6 bases. This CDR3 is 14 amino acids long. The CDR3 coding sequence is TGTGCCAGCAGCTTCAGTCCCTCTGGAAACACCATATATTTT. Protein: CASSFSPSGNTIYF.

This clone has only one observation. This sequence joins TRBV10-3 and TRBJ2-2, with 10 bases aligning to TRBD1. Germline V gives CDR1 ENHRY, CDR2 SYGVKD. Trimming removed 5 bases from V and 1 base from J; junction bases left unmatched: 1. The CDR3 covers 15 residues. The DNA of the CDR3 is TGTGCCATCAGTTGGGACAGGGGGAACACCGGGGAGCTGTTTTTT. It yields the protein CAISWDRGNTGELFF.

V gene TRBV2 combines with J gene TRBJ2-1; possibly TRBD2 for D (6 bases). The germline V gene encodes CDR1 SNHLY and CDR2 FYNNEI. The CDR3 runs 16 residues. Trimming took 5 bases from V and 9 from J, leaving 23 bases between them. The CDR3 DNA reads TGTGCCAGCAGTCCAAGCCCCGCGGGGCTTGGGGGTGAGCAGTTCTTC. This codes for CASSPSPAGLGGEQFF.

This clone appeared a single time. The chain uses TRBV5-5 and TRBJ1-6; D is undetermined. The length of the CDR3 is 14 residues. The V end lost 1 base, the J end lost 6 bases, and 8 bases lay between the germline ends. Germline V lookup: CDR1 SGHKS, CDR2 YYEKEE (reference sequence). The CDR3 loop reads CASSLQRFNSPLHF. The CDR3 DNA follows: TGTGCCAGCAGCTTGCAACGGTTTAATTCACCCCTCCACTTT.

This chain joins TRBV5-4 and TRBJ2-3, with 9 bases lining up with TRBD1. CDR3 size: 14 residues. The V segment lost 3 bases and the J segment 8 bases; nucleotides outside the gene matches: 7. Germline assignment: CDR1 SGHNT and CDR2 YYREEE (reference sequence). The DNA for the CDR3 is TGTGCCAGCAGCTCACAGGGGGCAGGGGGTACGCAGTATTTT. This codes for CASSSQGAGGTQYF.